The 9 T cell receptor beta chains below come from one sample, sequenced in a study of identical twins. Each CDR3 protein gets one entry after TCRdb re-called the 5' RACE reads with MiXCR. The sample consists of 500,000 or so distinct CDR3 sequences, about 20% of them appearing once. This sample was shared with a second study, whose subject was T cells expressing NK-cell markers.

The sample comprised CD4+ T cells sorted from blood. The receptor source for this set is a woman between 18 and 29 years old in good health.

The genes are TRBV12-3 or TRBV12-4 and TRBJ1-2, with D unclear. Deletions cut 3 bases from V and 5 bases from J, with 10 bases between. This CDR3 is 13 amino acids long. Here the CDR3 DNA reads TGTGCCAGCAGTTTTGGATTTTTATATGGCTACACCTTC. This translates into CASSFGFLYGYTF.

There are a few counts of this clonotype. The chain uses TRBV30 and TRBJ2-1, with D tentatively TRBD1 or TRBD2 (5 bases each). This CDR3 is built from 15 residues. V lost 5 bases and J lost 0, with 14 bases in between. The germline V gene encodes CDR1 GTSNPN and CDR2 SVGIG (reference sequence). The CDR3 DNA follows: TGTGCCTGGGCTGGGGGTAGGAGCTCCTACAATGAGCAGTTCTTC. Its protein product is CAWAGGRSSYNEQFF.

This clonotype has ten or more counts. The rearrangement uses TRBV12-3 or TRBV12-4 and TRBJ2-3; no definite D call. CDR3 length: 11 amino acids. Trimming shortened V by 6 bases and J by 4 bases, and 5 bases separated the two germline ends. CDR3 protein: CASSLSDTQYF. In DNA form, the CDR3 reads TGTGCCAGCAGCTTATCAGATACGCAGTATTTT.

This clonotype was counted between two and nine times. This chain links TRBV7-9 with TRBJ1-4; tentatively, D is TRBD1 (6 bases). The CDR3 runs 15 residues. Per the germline V gene, CDR1 is SEHNR and CDR2 is FQNEAQ (reference sequence). The ends were cut back, 2 bases at V and 4 bases at J, with 11 bases in the middle. CDR3 in amino acids: CASSLTRGVNEKLFF. In DNA form, the CDR3 reads TGTGCCAGCAGCTTAACGAGGGGGGTTAATGAAAAACTGTTTTTT. Variable domain in full (rest from reference TRBV7-9 and TRBJ1-4): DTGVSQNPRHKITKRGQNVTFRCDPISEHNRLYWYRQTLGQGPEFLTYFQNEAQLEKSRLLSDRFSAERPKGSFSTLEIQRTEQGDSAMYLCASSLTRGVNEKLFFGSGTQLSVL.

The V gene is TRBV20-1, the J gene TRBJ2-7; perhaps TRBD2 as D (5 bases). CDR3 size: 12 residues. Per germline, CDR1 DFQATT and CDR2 SNEGSKA (reference sequence). The V gene lost 3 bases and the J gene lost 2 bases, with 8 bases spanning the gap. This chain's CDR3 is CSASRGAYEQYF. CDR3 in DNA: TGCAGTGCTAGTCGGGGAGCCTACGAGCAGTACTTC.

The CDR3 nucleotides are TGTGCCAGCAGCCTTTTTTCGTCCACTGAAGCTTTCTTT. Translation: CASSLFSSTEAFF. J is TRBJ1-1 and V is TRBV5-6, with no clear D. CDR3 size: 13 residues. The germline V gene has CDR1 SGHDT and CDR2 YYEEEE. Between the trimmed V and J ends, which lost 4 bases and 4 bases, there was a span of 11 bases.

This chain connects TRBV18 to TRBJ1-2; D call uncertain. The CDR3 totals 13 residues. CDR1 is KGHSH and CDR2 is LQKENI in the germline V gene. Trimming removed 6 bases from V and 8 bases from J, with 16 bases in between. This CDR3 reads CASSQSDGPGYTF. CDR3 nucleotides: TGTGCCAGCTCCCAATCGGACGGCCCCGGCTACACCTTC. Supplemented by reference TRBV18 and TRBJ1-2, the full variable domain reads NAGVMQNPRHLVRRRGQEARLRCSPMKGHSHVYWYRQLPEEGLKFMVYLQKENIIDESGMPKERFSAEFPKEGPSILRIQQVVRGDSAAYFCASSQSDGPGYTFGSGTRLTVV.

This clonotype has more than one count but fewer than ten. The chain carries TRBV12-3 or TRBV12-4 and TRBJ2-7; D ambiguous. Trimming took 9 bases from V and 2 from J, leaving 11 bases between them. The CDR3 is 12 amino acids. The CDR3 reads CASQNRPYEQYF. The CDR3 region has the DNA TGTGCCAGTCAAAACCGACCCTACGAGCAGTACTTC.

In its sample, this clonotype was seen many times. The V and J genes are TRBV10-3 and TRBJ2-7; a weak D match, TRBD2 (8 bases). The CDR3 is 14 residues long. Per germline, CDR1 ENHRY and CDR2 SYGVKD. Deletions cut 3 bases from V and 13 bases from J, with 22 bases between. DNA of the CDR3: TGTGCCATCAGTGAAGGAGCGGGGGACAGACGCCTTTACTTC. It yields the protein CAISEGAGDRRLYF.